This record concerns one TCR beta chain sequence. This record belongs to a study of early stage breast cancer tumors. Using immunoSEQ multiplex PCR, the repertoire was profiled, and TCRdb retains in-frame clones only, with some absent. The repertoire includes some 70,000 clones, approximately 80% of them detected once, and 3.5% sits in the top ten. The CDR3 loop spans 14 amino acids. V shed 4 bases and J shed 0 bases, with 10 bases lying between them. Germline CDR1 is SQVTM and CDR2 is ANQGSEA. Source material: blood. This rearrangement joins TRBV29-1 to TRBJ2-1; D is unclear. The source of this sequence is a person aged 55-75 years with breast cancer. This CDR3 reads CSVVGRSSYNEQFF. The CDR3 DNA reads as TGCAGCGTTGTAGGGCGAAGCTCCTACAATGAGCAGTTCTTC.